The rows below give T cell receptor beta chains drawn from one sample of a study of monozygotic twins with inflammatory bowel disease. TCRdb reworked the 5' RACE reads into one entry per CDR3 protein, no DNA. The sample table includes about 380,000 distinct CDR3 sequences. The sample taken for sequencing was blood. These receptors originate from a human donor with ulcerative colitis or Crohn's disease, or a healthy co-twin of an affected twin (not recorded which). CDR3s include the opening cysteine and the closing phenylalanine or tryptophan.

length: 15
V: TRBV4-2
J: TRBJ2-7
CDR3: CASGYGQGPSYEQYF

length: 13
V: TRBV6-2/TRBV6-3
J: TRBJ2-7
CDR3: CASEDRGYYEQYF

length: 15
V: TRBV7-3
J: TRBJ2-3
CDR3: CASSSRAGSTDTQYF

length: 15
V: TRBV7-2
J: TRBJ2-7
CDR3: CASSEGLAGVYEQYF

length: 16
V: TRBV20-1
J: TRBJ1-2
CDR3: CSARGTGKGANYGYTF

length: 14
V: TRBV10-3
J: TRBJ1-5
CDR3: CAISEMPSNQPQHF

length: 15
V: TRBV12-3/TRBV12-4
J: TRBJ2-1
CDR3: CASRAYGGNYNEQFF

length: 17
V: TRBV5-1
J: TRBJ2-2
CDR3: CASSHRDRGANTGELFF

length: 14
V: TRBV7-2
J: TRBJ1-2
CDR3: CASSSDRGIYGYTF

length: 13
V: TRBV5-1
J: TRBJ1-4
CDR3: CASSAGTGEKLFF

length: 14
V: TRBV5-1
J: TRBJ1-5
CDR3: CASSPGQGEQPQHF

length: 14
V: TRBV20-1
J: TRBJ2-5
CDR3: CSARGRGPQETQYF

length: 16
V: TRBV7-2
J: TRBJ1-2
CDR3: CASSQAGTGEWYGYTF

length: 16
V: TRBV12-3/TRBV12-4
J: TRBJ1-5
CDR3: CASSPATPGYDQPQHF

length: 14
V: TRBV4-3
J: TRBJ1-2
CDR3: CASSQVPPEEGYTF

length: 15
V: TRBV14
J: TRBJ1-2
CDR3: CASSQGFPVVYGYTF

length: 15
V: TRBV11-2
J: TRBJ2-1
CDR3: CASRPGTGSYNEQFF

length: 14
V: TRBV5-1
J: TRBJ2-7
CDR3: CASTPGGSHYEQYF

length: 11
V: TRBV7-2
J: TRBJ2-3
CDR3: CASSQMYTQYF

length: 19
V: TRBV4-2
J: TRBJ2-1
CDR3: CASSQDRMGLAGEGNEQFF

length: 14
V: TRBV11-1
J: TRBJ2-7
CDR3: CASSWGTEHYEQYF

length: 12
V: TRBV28
J: TRBJ2-1
CDR3: CASSTLRPEQFF

length: 13
V: TRBV12-3/TRBV12-4
J: TRBJ1-3
CDR3: CASVDISGNTIYF

length: 13
V: TRBV5-1
J: TRBJ2-7
CDR3: CASRGTGGYEQYF

length: 14
V: TRBV5-6
J: TRBJ2-2
CDR3: CASSSRPGAGELFF

length: 16
V: TRBV19
J: TRBJ2-6
CDR3: CASSSPGETGANVLTF

length: 15
V: TRBV6-2/TRBV6-3
J: TRBJ2-5
CDR3: CASSYLDANQETQYF

length: 16
V: TRBV4-3
J: TRBJ1-2
CDR3: CASSQVGLSGNYGYTF

length: 16
V: TRBV5-1
J: TRBJ2-3
CDR3: CASSSLQGAVGDTQYF

length: 16
V: TRBV7-2
J: TRBJ1-6
CDR3: CATKQQGSSYNSPLHF

length: 12
V: TRBV12-3/TRBV12-4
J: TRBJ2-3
CDR3: CASSSLVDTQYF

length: 16
V: TRBV9
J: TRBJ2-7
CDR3: CASSASTGISSYEQYF

length: 16
V: TRBV24-1
J: TRBJ2-4
CDR3: CATSDEAGLAKNIQYF

length: 16
V: TRBV7-2
J: TRBJ1-1
CDR3: CASRPGGGGSTTEAFF

length: 12
V: TRBV29-1
J: TRBJ1-1
CDR3: CSVVGSGAEAFF

length: 17
V: TRBV5-1
J: TRBJ2-7
CDR3: CASSLGLAGRSSYEQYF

length: 16
V: TRBV7-2
J: TRBJ2-7
CDR3: CASSFRQGAFFYEQYF

length: 13
V: TRBV12-3/TRBV12-4
J: TRBJ2-5
CDR3: CASSLEYQETQYF

length: 14
V: TRBV5-6
J: TRBJ1-5
CDR3: CASSLAVLNQPQHF

length: 15
V: TRBV6-5
J: TRBJ2-7
CDR3: CASSYKAEGADEQYF

length: 17
V: TRBV12-5
J: TRBJ1-2
CDR3: CASGDGTGGLNLYGYTF

length: 16
V: TRBV6-1
J: TRBJ2-1
CDR3: CASSPQTSGAHNEQFF